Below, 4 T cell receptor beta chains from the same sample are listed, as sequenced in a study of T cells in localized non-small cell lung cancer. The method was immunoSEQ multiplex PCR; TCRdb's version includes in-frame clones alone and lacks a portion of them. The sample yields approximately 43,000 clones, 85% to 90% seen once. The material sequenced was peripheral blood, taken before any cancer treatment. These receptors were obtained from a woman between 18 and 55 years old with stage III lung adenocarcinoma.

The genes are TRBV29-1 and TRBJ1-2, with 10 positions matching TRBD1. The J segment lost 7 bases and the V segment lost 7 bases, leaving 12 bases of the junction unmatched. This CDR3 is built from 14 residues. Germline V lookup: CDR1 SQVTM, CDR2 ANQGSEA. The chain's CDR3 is CSALGGGQGFGYTF. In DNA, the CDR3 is TGCAGCGCCTTAGGTGGGGGACAGGGGTTTGGCTACACCTTC. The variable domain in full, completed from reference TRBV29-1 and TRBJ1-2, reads SAVISQKPSRDICQRGTSLTIQCQVDSQVTMMFWYRQQPGQSLTLIATANQGSEATYESGFVIDKFPISRPNLTFSTLTVSNMSPEDSSIYLCSALGGGQGFGYTFGSGTRLTVV.

For the CDR3, the DNA is TGTGCCAGCAGCGAATTCACAGTGGCAGATACGCAGTATTTT. As protein: CASSEFTVADTQYF. The rearrangement links TRBV7-3 to TRBJ2-3; D uncertain. The CDR3 is 14 amino acids. Germline V gene data show CDR1 as SGHTA and CDR2 as FQGTGA. V was cut by 5 bases and J by 4 bases, with 13 bases left in between. Together with reference TRBV7-3 and TRBJ2-3, the CDR3 gives the full variable domain: GAGVSQTPSNKVTEKGKYVELRCDPISGHTALYWYRQSLGQGPEFLIYFQGTGAADDSGLPNDRFFAVRPEGSVSTLKIQRTERGDSAVYLCASSEFTVADTQYFGPGTRLTVL.

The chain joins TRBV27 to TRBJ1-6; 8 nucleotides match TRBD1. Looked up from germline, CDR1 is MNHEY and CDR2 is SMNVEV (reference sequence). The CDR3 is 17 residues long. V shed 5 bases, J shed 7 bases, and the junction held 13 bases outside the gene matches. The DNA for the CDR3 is TGTGCCAGCAGTCCGAGGACAGGGTGGGGCTCGAATTCACCCCTCCACTTT. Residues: CASSPRTGWGSNSPLHF.

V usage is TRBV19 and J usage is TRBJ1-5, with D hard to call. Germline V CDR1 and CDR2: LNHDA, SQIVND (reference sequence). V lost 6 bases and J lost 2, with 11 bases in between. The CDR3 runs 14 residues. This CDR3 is CASSSGGGNQPQHF. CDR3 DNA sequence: TGTGCCAGTAGCTCGGGCGGGGGCAATCAGCCCCAGCATTTT.